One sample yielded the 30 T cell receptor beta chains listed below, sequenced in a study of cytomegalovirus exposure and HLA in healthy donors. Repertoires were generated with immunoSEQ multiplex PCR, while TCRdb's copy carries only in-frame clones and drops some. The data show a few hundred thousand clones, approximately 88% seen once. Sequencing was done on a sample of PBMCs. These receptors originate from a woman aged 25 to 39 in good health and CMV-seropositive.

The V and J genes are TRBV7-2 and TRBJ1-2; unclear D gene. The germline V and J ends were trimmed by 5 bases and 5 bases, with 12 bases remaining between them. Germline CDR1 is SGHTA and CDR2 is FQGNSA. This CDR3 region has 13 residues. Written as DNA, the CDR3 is TGTGCCAGCAGCCATGCTGAAGGATATGGCTACACCTTC. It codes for CASSHAEGYGYTF.

CDR3 loop: CASCADILAYEQYF. For the CDR3, the DNA is TGTGCCAGCTGCGCTGACATTTTGGCCTACGAGCAGTACTTC. The chain has TRBV2 and TRBJ2-7, with unresolved D. Trimming removed 8 bases from V and 2 bases from J, with 16 bases in between. Germline V lookup: CDR1 SNHLY, CDR2 FYNNEI. This CDR3 spans 14 amino acids.

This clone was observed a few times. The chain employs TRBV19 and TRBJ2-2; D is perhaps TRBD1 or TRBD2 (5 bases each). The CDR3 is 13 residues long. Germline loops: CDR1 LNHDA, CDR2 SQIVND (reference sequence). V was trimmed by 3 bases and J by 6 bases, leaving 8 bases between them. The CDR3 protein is CASSITGPGELFF. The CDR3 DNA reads TGTGCCAGTAGTATTACGGGGCCCGGGGAGCTGTTTTTT. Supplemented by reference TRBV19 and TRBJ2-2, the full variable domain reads DGGITQSPKYLFRKEGQNVTLSCEQNLNHDAMYWYRQDPGQGLRLIYYSQIVNDFQKGDIAEGYSVSREKKESFPLTVTSAQKNPTAFYLCASSITGPGELFFGEGSRLTVL.

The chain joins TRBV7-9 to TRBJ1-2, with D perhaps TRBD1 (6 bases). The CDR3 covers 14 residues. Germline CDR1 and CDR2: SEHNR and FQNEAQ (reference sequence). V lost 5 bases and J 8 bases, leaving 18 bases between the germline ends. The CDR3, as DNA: TGTGCCAGCAGCCAGTACAGGGAATCGGGAGGCTACACCTTC. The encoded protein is CASSQYRESGGYTF.

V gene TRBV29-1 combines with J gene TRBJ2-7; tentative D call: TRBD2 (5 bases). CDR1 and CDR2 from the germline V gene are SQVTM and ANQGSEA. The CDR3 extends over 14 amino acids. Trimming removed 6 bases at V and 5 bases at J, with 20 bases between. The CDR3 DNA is TGCAGCGTCTCTCGGGCGGTCGGGATCCACGAGCAGTACTTC. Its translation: CSVSRAVGIHEQYF.

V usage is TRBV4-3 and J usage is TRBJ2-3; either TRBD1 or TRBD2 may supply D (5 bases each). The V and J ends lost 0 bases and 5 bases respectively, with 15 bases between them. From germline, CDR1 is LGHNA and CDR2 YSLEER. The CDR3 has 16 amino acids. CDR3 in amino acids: CASSQDLRGRGDTQYF. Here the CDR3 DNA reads TGCGCCAGCAGCCAAGATCTGAGGGGCCGGGGAGATACGCAGTATTTT.

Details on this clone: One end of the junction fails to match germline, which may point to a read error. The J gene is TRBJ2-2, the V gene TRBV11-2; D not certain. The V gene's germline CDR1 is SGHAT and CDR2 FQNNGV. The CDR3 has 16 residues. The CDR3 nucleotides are TGTGCCAGCAACTTAGTCTGGCGTGTGAACACCGGGGAGCTGTTTTTT. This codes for CASNLVWRVNTGELFF.

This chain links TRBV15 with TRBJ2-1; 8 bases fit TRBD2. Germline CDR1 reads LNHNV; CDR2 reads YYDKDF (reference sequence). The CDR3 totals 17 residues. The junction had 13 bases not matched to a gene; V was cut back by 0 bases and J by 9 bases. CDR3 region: CATSRDVRVAGNGEQFF. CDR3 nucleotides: TGTGCCACCAGCAGAGATGTCAGAGTAGCGGGAAACGGTGAGCAGTTCTTC. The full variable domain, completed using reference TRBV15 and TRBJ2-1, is DAMVIQNPRYQVTQFGKPVTLSCSQTLNHNVMYWYQQKSSQAPKLLFHYYDKDFNNEADTPDNFQSRRPNTSFCFLDIRSPGLGDTAMYLCATSRDVRVAGNGEQFFGPGTRLTVL.

CDR3 sequence (DNA): TGCAGTGCGACCGAGCAGTTCTTC. Protein: CSATEQFF. The V call is TRBV20-1, the J call TRBJ2-1, with unresolved D. Trimming pared 6 bases from V and 10 bases from J, leaving 4 bases between. Germline V lookup: CDR1 DFQATT, CDR2 SNEGSKA (reference sequence). The CDR3 loop spans 8 amino acids.

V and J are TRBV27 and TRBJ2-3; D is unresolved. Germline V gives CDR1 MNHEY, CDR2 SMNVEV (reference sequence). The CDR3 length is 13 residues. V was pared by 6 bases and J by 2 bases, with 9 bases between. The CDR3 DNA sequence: TGTGCCAGCAGCTTACGCTTCACAGATACGCAGTATTTT. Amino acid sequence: CASSLRFTDTQYF.

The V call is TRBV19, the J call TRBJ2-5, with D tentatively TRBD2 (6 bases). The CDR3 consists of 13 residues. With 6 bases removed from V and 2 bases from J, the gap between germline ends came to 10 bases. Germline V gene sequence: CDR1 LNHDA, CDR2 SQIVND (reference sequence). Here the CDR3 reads CASSRGLQETQYF. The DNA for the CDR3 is TGTGCCAGTAGCAGAGGACTACAAGAGACCCAGTACTTC.

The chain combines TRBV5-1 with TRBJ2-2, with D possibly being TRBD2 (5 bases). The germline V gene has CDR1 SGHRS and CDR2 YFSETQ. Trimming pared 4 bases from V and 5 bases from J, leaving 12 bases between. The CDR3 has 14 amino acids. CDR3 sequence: CASSPRGGTGELFF. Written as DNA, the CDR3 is TGCGCCAGCAGCCCCCGGGGTGGGACCGGGGAGCTGTTTTTT.

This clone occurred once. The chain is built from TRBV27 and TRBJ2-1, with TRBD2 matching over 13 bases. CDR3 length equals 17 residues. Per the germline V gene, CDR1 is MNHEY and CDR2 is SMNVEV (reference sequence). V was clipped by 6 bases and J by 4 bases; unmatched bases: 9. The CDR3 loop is CASRPDRGLAGYNEQFF. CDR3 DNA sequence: TGTGCCAGCAGACCGGACAGGGGACTAGCGGGATACAATGAGCAGTTCTTC.

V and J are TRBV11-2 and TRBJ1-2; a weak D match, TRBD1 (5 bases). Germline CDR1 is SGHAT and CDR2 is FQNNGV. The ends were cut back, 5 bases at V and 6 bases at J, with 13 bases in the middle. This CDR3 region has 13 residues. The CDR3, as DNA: TGTGCCAGCAGCCTAACTCCAGGGAATGGCTACACCTTC. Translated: CASSLTPGNGYTF. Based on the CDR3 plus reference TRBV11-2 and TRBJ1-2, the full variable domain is EAGVAQSPRYKIIEKRQSVAFWCNPISGHATLYWYQQILGQGPKLLIQFQNNGVVDDSQLPKDRFSAERLKGVDSTLKIQPAKLEDSAVYLCASSLTPGNGYTFGSGTRLTVV.

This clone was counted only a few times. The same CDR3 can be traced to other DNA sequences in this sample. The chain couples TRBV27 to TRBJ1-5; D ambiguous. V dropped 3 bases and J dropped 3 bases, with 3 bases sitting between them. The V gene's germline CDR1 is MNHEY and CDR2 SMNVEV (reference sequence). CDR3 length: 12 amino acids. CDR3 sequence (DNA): TGTGCCAGCAGTTTCCTCAATCAGCCCCAGCATTTT. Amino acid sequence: CASSFLNQPQHF.

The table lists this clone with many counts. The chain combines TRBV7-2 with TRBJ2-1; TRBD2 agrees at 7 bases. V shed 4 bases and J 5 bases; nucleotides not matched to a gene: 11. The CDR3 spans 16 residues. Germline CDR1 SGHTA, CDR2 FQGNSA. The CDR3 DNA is TGTGCCAGCAGCTCCACGGGGGAGGGCCGTGACAATGAGCAGTTCTTC. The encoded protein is CASSSTGEGRDNEQFF.

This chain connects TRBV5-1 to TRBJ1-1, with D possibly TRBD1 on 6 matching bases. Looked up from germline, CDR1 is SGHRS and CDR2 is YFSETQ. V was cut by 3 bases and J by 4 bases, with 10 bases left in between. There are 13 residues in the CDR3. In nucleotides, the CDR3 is TGCGCCAGCAGCTCCCAGGGGAGCACTGAAGCTTTCTTT. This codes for CASSSQGSTEAFF. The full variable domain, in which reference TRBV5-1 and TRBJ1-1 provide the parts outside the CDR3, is KAGVTQTPRYLIKTRGQQVTLSCSPISGHRSVSWYQQTPGQGLQFLFEYFSETQRNKGNFPGRFSGRQFSNSRSEMNVSTLELGDSALYLCASSSQGSTEAFFGQGTRLTVV.

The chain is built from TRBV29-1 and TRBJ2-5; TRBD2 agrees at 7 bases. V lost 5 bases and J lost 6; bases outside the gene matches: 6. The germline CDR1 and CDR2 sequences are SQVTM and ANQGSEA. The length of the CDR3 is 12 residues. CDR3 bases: TGCAGCGTTCAGGGAGGGTTGAAGACCCAGTACTTC. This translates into CSVQGGLKTQYF.

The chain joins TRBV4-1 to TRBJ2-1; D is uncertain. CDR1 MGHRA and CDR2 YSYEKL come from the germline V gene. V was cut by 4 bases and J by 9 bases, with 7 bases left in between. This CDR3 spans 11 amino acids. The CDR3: CASSRLSEQFF. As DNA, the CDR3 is TGCGCCAGCAGCCGGTTGTCTGAGCAGTTCTTC.

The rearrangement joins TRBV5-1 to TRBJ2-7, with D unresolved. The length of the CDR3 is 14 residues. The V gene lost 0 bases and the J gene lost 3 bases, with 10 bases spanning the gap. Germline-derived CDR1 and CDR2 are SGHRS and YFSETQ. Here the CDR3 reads CASSLAGVFYEQYF. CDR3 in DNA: TGCGCCAGCAGCTTGGCCGGTGTCTTCTACGAGCAGTACTTC.

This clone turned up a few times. CDR3 sequence (DNA): TGTGCCAGCAGGCCCTGGCGGCAGACCACCTACGAGCAGTACTTC. It specifies CASRPWRQTTYEQYF. This chain uses TRBV6-5 with TRBJ2-7; D is undetermined. Between the trimmed V and J ends, which lost 6 bases and 2 bases, there was a span of 17 bases. The CDR3 runs to 15 residues. Germline assignment: CDR1 MNHEY and CDR2 SVGAGI.

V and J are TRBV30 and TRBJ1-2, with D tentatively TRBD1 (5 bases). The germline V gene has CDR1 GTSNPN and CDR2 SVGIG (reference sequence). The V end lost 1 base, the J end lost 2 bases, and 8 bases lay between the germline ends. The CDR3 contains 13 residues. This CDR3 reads CAWSGDGNYGYTF. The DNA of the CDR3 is TGTGCCTGGAGTGGGGACGGAAACTATGGCTACACCTTC.

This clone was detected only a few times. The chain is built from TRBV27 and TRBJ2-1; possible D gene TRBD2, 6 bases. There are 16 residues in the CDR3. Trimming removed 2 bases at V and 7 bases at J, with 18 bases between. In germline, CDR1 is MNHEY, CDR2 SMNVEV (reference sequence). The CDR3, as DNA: TGTGCCAGCAGTTTACTTCGGGACTCTCAACTGAATGAGCAGTTCTTC. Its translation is CASSLLRDSQLNEQFF.

The CDR3 protein is CSVERTSAYNEQFF. The CDR3 nucleotides read TGCAGCGTTGAGAGGACTAGCGCGTACAATGAGCAGTTCTTC. The chain links TRBV29-1 to TRBJ2-1; 9 bases line up with TRBD2. There are 14 residues in the CDR3. Germline loops: CDR1 SQVTM, CDR2 ANQGSEA. Losses at the gene ends were 3 bases for V and 4 bases for J; bases not matched to a gene: 4.

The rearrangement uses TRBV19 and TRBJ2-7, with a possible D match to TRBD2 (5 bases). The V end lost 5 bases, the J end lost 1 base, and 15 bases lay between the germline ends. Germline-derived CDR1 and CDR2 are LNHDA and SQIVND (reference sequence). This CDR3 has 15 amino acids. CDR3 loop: CASSFGLVTSYEQYF. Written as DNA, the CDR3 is TGTGCCAGTAGTTTCGGACTGGTAACATCCTACGAGCAGTACTTC.

The CDR3 sequence is CASSEYAATSGIGELFF. In nucleotides, the CDR3 is TGTGCCAGCAGTGAATATGCGGCAACCTCAGGCATCGGGGAGCTGTTTTTT. The rearrangement links TRBV25-1 to TRBJ2-2; no clear D gene. CDR1 is MGHDK, CDR2 SYGVNS, per germline. V was cut by 0 bases and J by 7 bases, with 18 bases left in between. The CDR3 runs to 17 residues.

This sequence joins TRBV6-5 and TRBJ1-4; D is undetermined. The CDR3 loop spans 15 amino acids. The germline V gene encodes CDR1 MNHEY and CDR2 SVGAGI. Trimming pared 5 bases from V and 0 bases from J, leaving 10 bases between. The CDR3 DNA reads TGTGCCAGCAGTAGGCTTGTTGCAACTAATGAAAAACTGTTTTTT. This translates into CASSRLVATNEKLFF.

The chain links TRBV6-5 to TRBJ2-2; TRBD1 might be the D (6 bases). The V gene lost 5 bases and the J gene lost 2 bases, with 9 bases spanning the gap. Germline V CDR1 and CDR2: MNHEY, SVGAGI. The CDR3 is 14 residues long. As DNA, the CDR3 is TGTGCCAGCAGTCGGGACACCAACACCGGGGAGCTGTTTTTT. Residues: CASSRDTNTGELFF.

DNA for the CDR3: TGTGCCAGCAGTTACACTAGCGGGGTAAACAATGAGCAGTTCTTC. This encodes CASSYTSGVNNEQFF. The rearrangement uses TRBV6-5 and TRBJ2-1; 10 nucleotides agree with TRBD2. Trimming took 2 bases from V and 5 from J; bases not matched to a gene: 3. This CDR3 is 15 amino acids long. Germline V lookup: CDR1 MNHEY, CDR2 SVGAGI.

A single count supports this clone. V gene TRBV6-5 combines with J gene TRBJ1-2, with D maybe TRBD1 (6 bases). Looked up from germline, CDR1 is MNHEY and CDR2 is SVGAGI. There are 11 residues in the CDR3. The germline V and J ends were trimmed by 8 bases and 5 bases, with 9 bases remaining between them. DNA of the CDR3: TGTGCCAGCGGTACAGGGTATGGCTACACCTTC. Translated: CASGTGYGYTF.